The source of this T cell receptor beta chain is a study of CXCR3-negative and CXCR3-positive naive CD8 T cells. This CDR3 is 17 amino acids long. In germline, CDR1 is MGHRA, CDR2 YSYEKL. Triplicate sorts of 300,000 cells per CD8+ subset. General observations from the study: Cryopreservation partially decreased CXCR3 expression, and most assays used fresh PBMCs. More hydrophobic TRB CDR3s were found in CXCR3-positive naive cells than in CXCR3-negative naive cells. Within a donor, both naive subsets shared TRBV-TRBJ usage, unlike memory cells. Memory CD8+ T cell repertoires were far less diverse than both naive subsets.

As concerns this clonotype: Antigen specificity is unknown.

Via 5' RACE with UMI labels, TRB cDNA libraries were prepared. TCRdb reprocessed the 5' RACE reads and stores each CDR3 protein as one record, lacking DNA. The table lists approximately 90,000 distinct CDR3 sequences, with almost 0.55% in the top ten. The sample was naive CXCR3+ CD8+ T cells from blood. Subset denoted: CD45RO-CCR7+CD27+CD95- naive CD8+ T cells expressing CXCR3 (TNR3+). This receptor was identified in a human donor in good health. Some clones in this sample may be carry-over from other donors' samples. The chain recombines TRBV4-1 with TRBJ2-5; TCRdb outputs TRBD2, but without DNA this stays unchecked. The CDR3 loop is CASSQGGTSGRQETQYF.